Following are 26 T cell receptor beta chains from one sample sequenced in a study of T cell responses to AZD1222 COVID-19 vaccine. The assay was immunoSEQ multiplex PCR, and TCRdb's table has in-frame clones only and misses some. Here the sample spans tens of thousands of clones, around 81% being singletons. The sequences come from peripheral blood, collected 28 days after the second AZD1222 dose. These receptors originate from an adult who received the AZD1222 COVID-19 vaccine.

V usage is TRBV6-2 or TRBV6-3 and J usage is TRBJ2-5, with 7 bases matching TRBD2. The germline gives CDR1 MNHEY, CDR2 SVGEGT. V was pared by 6 bases and J by 4 bases, with 8 bases of the junction left unmatched. The CDR3 consists of 14 residues. The CDR3 region is CASSLRTSRETQYF. CDR3 nucleotides: TGTGCCAGCAGCCTTAGGACTAGTCGAGAGACCCAGTACTTC.

The chain recombines TRBV5-6 with TRBJ1-1; D perhaps matches TRBD1 (5 bases). The CDR3 runs to 15 residues. With 1 base removed from V and 2 bases from J, the gap between germline ends came to 12 bases. Germline values: CDR1 SGHDT, CDR2 YYEEEE. DNA of the CDR3: TGTGCCAGCAGCTTGATAGGGGCCGCTAACACTGAAGCTTTCTTT. It codes for CASSLIGAANTEAFF.

This clone was detected a few times. The J gene is TRBJ1-2, the V gene TRBV27, with a tentative D call TRBD1 (5 bases). The germline gives CDR1 MNHEY, CDR2 SMNVEV (reference sequence). The CDR3 loop spans 15 amino acids. Trimming removed 2 bases from V and 7 bases from J, with 17 bases in between. The DNA of the CDR3 is TGTGCCAGCAGTTTAGGGGCAGATCGAGCGATTGGCTACACCTTC. Translated, it gives CASSLGADRAIGYTF.

This clone was seen a single time. The chain has TRBV4-2 and TRBJ1-5; 7 nucleotides agree with TRBD1. The CDR3 spans 15 residues. Germline V lookup: CDR1 LGHNA, CDR2 YNFKEQ. The trim removed 8 bases at V and 1 base at J, leaving 8 bases unmatched. The chain's CDR3 is CASRRGVGSNQPQHF. CDR3 in DNA: TGTGCCAGCCGCAGGGGGGTGGGGAGCAATCAGCCCCAGCATTTT.

The chain uses TRBV28 and TRBJ1-1; D not resolved. The CDR3 is made up of 13 amino acids. Germline V CDR1 and CDR2: MDHEN, SYDVKM. Trimming pared 5 bases from V and 5 bases from J, leaving 12 bases between. CDR3: CASSPRMGTEAFF. CDR3 bases: TGTGCCAGCAGTCCACGAATGGGGACTGAAGCTTTCTTT.

The chain joins TRBV19 to TRBJ2-7; 10 bases map to TRBD1. The V and J ends lost 5 bases and 2 bases, in that order; junction bases with no gene match: 3. Germline V gene data show CDR1 as LNHDA and CDR2 as SQIVND (reference sequence). The CDR3 runs to 14 residues. CDR3 sequence: CASSAGTGAYEQYF. The CDR3, as DNA: TGTGCCAGTAGTGCCGGGACAGGGGCCTACGAGCAGTACTTC.

The rearrangement links TRBV12-3 or TRBV12-4 to TRBJ1-2, with D unresolved. CDR3 size: 13 residues. Trimming pared 1 base from V and 7 bases from J, leaving 10 bases between. This CDR3 reads CASSLDSGSGYTF. The CDR3 DNA reads as TGTGCCAGCAGTTTAGATTCCGGTTCTGGCTACACCTTC.

V usage is TRBV2 and J usage is TRBJ2-4, with 8 bases matching TRBD2. The CDR3 runs 14 residues. Germline V gives CDR1 SNHLY, CDR2 FYNNEI. Trimming took 4 bases from V and 8 from J; bases not matched to a gene: 7. CDR3 residues: CASSGYSGVDIQYF. CDR3 nucleotide sequence: TGTGCCAGCAGTGGTTATAGCGGGGTCGACATTCAGTACTTC.

The rearrangement uses TRBV15 and TRBJ2-1; 12 nucleotides line up with TRBD2. CDR3 length equals 16 residues. V shed 2 bases and J 7 bases; nucleotides not matched to a gene: 6. CDR1 is LNHNV and CDR2 is YYDKDF in the germline V gene (reference sequence). The DNA of the CDR3 is TGTGCCACCAGCAGACACCTAGCGGGAGGGCCTAATGAGCAGTTCTTC. The encoded protein is CATSRHLAGGPNEQFF.

This clone occurred once. For the CDR3, the DNA is TGTGCCACCAGCTTTCCGGGGTACGTCTACGAGCAGTACTTC. It is translated as CATSFPGYVYEQYF. This rearrangement joins TRBV15 to TRBJ2-7; D perhaps matches TRBD2 (5 bases). CDR1 and CDR2 (germline): LNHNV, YYDKDF (reference sequence). The CDR3 contains 14 residues. Trimming took off 5 bases at V and 3 bases at J, with 14 bases between the two ends.

The V call is TRBV19, the J call TRBJ1-5; possibly TRBD1 for D (5 bases). CDR1 and CDR2 from the germline V gene are LNHDA and SQIVND (reference sequence). Trimming removed 5 bases at V and 7 bases at J, with 9 bases between. CDR3 length equals 12 residues. The CDR3 sequence is CASSGGDQPQHF. The DNA of the CDR3 is TGTGCCAGTAGTGGGGGGGACCAGCCCCAGCATTTT.

The rearrangement uses TRBV4-2 and TRBJ2-7; a weak D match, TRBD2 (6 bases). CDR3 length: 14 residues. CDR1 and CDR2 from the germline V gene are LGHNA and YNFKEQ. V gave up 0 bases and J gave up 5 bases, with 11 bases separating them. For the CDR3, the DNA is TGTGCCAGCAGCCAAGATTTGGGGGGAGACGAGCAGTACTTC. Amino acids: CASSQDLGGDEQYF.

J is TRBJ2-7 and V is TRBV5-1, with a tentative D call TRBD1 (6 bases). This CDR3 region has 14 residues. Germline CDR1 reads SGHRS; CDR2 reads YFSETQ. Trimming removed 4 bases at V and 4 bases at J, with 15 bases between. The CDR3 DNA follows: TGCGCCAGCAGCCCCGGACAGCTCCAATACGAGCAGTACTTC. Translating gives CASSPGQLQYEQYF. The full variable domain, its missing parts supplied by reference TRBV5-1 and TRBJ2-7, is KAGVTQTPRYLIKTRGQQVTLSCSPISGHRSVSWYQQTPGQGLQFLFEYFSETQRNKGNFPGRFSGRQFSNSRSEMNVSTLELGDSALYLCASSPGQLQYEQYFGPGTRLTVT.

The V and J genes are TRBV5-6 and TRBJ2-7; D is undetermined. Germline values: CDR1 SGHDT, CDR2 YYEEEE. The CDR3 runs 12 residues. V was cut by 1 base and J by 5 bases, with 7 bases left in between. For the CDR3, the DNA is TGTGCCAGCAGCTTGATGGGCGACGAGCAGTACTTC. This sequence encodes CASSLMGDEQYF. Full variable domain (remainder filled in from reference TRBV5-6 and TRBJ2-7): DAGVTQSPTHLIKTRGQQVTLRCSPKSGHDTVSWYQQALGQGPQFIFQYYEEEERQRGNFPDRFSGHQFPNYSSELNVNALLLGDSALYLCASSLMGDEQYFGPGTRLTVT.

The chain uses TRBV7-9 and TRBJ2-3, with unresolved D. Trimming removed 1 base at V and 0 bases at J, with 8 bases between. The CDR3 loop spans 15 amino acids. Germline V gene sequence: CDR1 SEHNR, CDR2 FQNEAQ (reference sequence). CDR3 sequence: CASSLVGPSTDTQYF. The CDR3 nucleotides read TGTGCCAGCAGCTTAGTCGGGCCTAGCACAGATACGCAGTATTTT.

The V call is TRBV6-5, the J call TRBJ2-7; D not certain. The V gene's germline CDR1 is MNHEY and CDR2 SVGAGI. There are 16 residues in the CDR3. V gave up 0 bases and J gave up 1 base, with 13 bases separating them. CDR3 sequence reads: CASSYSGFGGSYEQYF. CDR3 in DNA: TGTGCCAGCAGTTACTCCGGTTTCGGCGGATCCTACGAGCAGTACTTC.

The chain has TRBV5-1 and TRBJ2-5; D might be TRBD2 (7 bases). This CDR3 comprises 14 residues. Germline CDR1 SGHRS, CDR2 YFSETQ. Trimming pared 4 bases from V and 2 bases from J, leaving 12 bases between. CDR3 in amino acids: CASSGGAGQETQYF. CDR3 coding DNA: TGCGCCAGCAGCGGGGGGGCAGGGCAAGAGACCCAGTACTTC.

The CDR3 reads CASSSPDRGEQYF. CDR3 DNA: TGTGCCAGCAGCTCGCCGGACAGGGGCGAGCAGTACTTC. This chain joins TRBV7-3 and TRBJ2-7; 9 bases line up with TRBD1. CDR3 length: 13 amino acids. Germline lookup yields CDR1 SGHTA and CDR2 FQGTGA. V dropped 4 bases and J dropped 6; count of bases not matched to a gene: 4.

The V gene is TRBV18, the J gene TRBJ2-3; no reliable D call. CDR1 and CDR2 from the germline V gene are KGHSH and LQKENI. Deletions cut 0 bases from V and 2 bases from J, with 3 bases between. The CDR3 has 13 residues. CDR3 sequence reads: CASSPPNTDTQYF. For the CDR3, the DNA is TGTGCCAGCTCACCACCCAACACAGATACGCAGTATTTT.

The chain uses TRBV12-3 or TRBV12-4 and TRBJ2-7; D remains unclear. CDR3 size: 13 residues. V was cut by 7 bases and J by 7 bases, with 17 bases left in between. CDR3: CASNSVPRGEQYF. The CDR3 region has the DNA TGTGCCAGCAATTCGGTACCCCGAGGAGAGCAGTACTTC.

The chain couples TRBV4-2 to TRBJ1-4, with D possibly being TRBD1 (5 bases). Trimming pared 0 bases from V and 8 bases from J, leaving 16 bases between. From germline, CDR1 is LGHNA and CDR2 YNFKEQ. This CDR3 is built from 16 residues. The CDR3 reads CASSQDWGPEGEKLFF. In DNA form, the CDR3 reads TGTGCCAGCAGCCAAGATTGGGGACCCGAAGGGGAAAAACTGTTTTTT.

V usage is TRBV7-2 and J usage is TRBJ1-1; a weak D match, TRBD1 (5 bases). Trimming removed 1 base at V and 3 bases at J, with 12 bases between. The CDR3 runs to 15 residues. Germline values: CDR1 SGHTA, CDR2 FQGNSA. This CDR3 reads CASSLGQGGDTEAFF. The CDR3 nucleotides read TGTGCCAGCAGCTTAGGGCAGGGTGGAGACACTGAAGCTTTCTTT.

This clone appeared a few times. V usage is TRBV6-5 and J usage is TRBJ2-3; D is possibly TRBD2 (6 bases). Per germline, CDR1 MNHEY and CDR2 SVGAGI. The ends were cut back, 5 bases at V and 0 bases at J, with 12 bases in the middle. The CDR3 consists of 15 residues. The CDR3 region has the DNA TGTGCCAGCAGTCCGCAAGGGACTAGCACAGATACGCAGTATTTT. Amino acids: CASSPQGTSTDTQYF.

The chain couples TRBV10-3 to TRBJ1-2, with 8 positions matching TRBD1. This CDR3 has 14 residues. Germline values: CDR1 ENHRY, CDR2 SYGVKD. The trim removed 6 bases at V and 5 bases at J, leaving 8 bases unmatched. The CDR3 coding sequence is TGTGCCATCAGGAGGGGACAGGACGTTTATGGCTACACCTTC. Protein sequence: CAIRRGQDVYGYTF.

Here the CDR3 reads CASSQGKRGTYNEQFF. The CDR3 nucleotides read TGTGCCAGCAGCCAAGGGAAGCGGGGGACATACAATGAGCAGTTCTTC. This chain connects TRBV3-1 (or the pseudogene TRBV3-2) to TRBJ2-1, with TRBD2 identical over 8 bases. CDR1 and CDR2 (germline): LGHDT, YNNKEL (reference sequence). With 1 base clipped from V and 4 bases from J, the junction kept 6 bases outside the gene matches. CDR3 length: 16 residues.

For this clone: Germline and junction disagree at one end, which may indicate a read error. The chain recombines TRBV4-2 with TRBJ2-3; D not certain. This CDR3 spans 17 amino acids. CDR1 and CDR2 from the germline V gene are LGHNA and YNFKEQ. The CDR3 sequence is CASSLWVASRGTDTQYF. CDR3 nucleotide sequence: TGTGCCAGCAGCCTCTGGGTGGCTTCGAGAGGCACGGATACGCAGTATTTT.